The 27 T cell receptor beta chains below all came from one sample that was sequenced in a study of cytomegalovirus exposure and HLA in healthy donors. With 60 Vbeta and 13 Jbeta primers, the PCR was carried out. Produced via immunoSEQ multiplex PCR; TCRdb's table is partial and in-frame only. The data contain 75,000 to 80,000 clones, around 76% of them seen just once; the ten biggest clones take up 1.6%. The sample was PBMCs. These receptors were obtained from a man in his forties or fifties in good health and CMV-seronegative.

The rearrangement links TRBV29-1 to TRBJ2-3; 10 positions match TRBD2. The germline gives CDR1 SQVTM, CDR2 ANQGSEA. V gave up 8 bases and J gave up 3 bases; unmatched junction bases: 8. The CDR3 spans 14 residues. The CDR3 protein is CSLQLAGGTDTQYF. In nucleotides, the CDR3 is TGCAGCCTGCAATTAGCGGGAGGAACAGATACGCAGTATTTT.

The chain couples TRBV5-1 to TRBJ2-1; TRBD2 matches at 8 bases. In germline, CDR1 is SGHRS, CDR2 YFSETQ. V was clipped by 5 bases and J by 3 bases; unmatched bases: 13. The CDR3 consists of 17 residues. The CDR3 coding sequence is TGCGCCAGCAGATCTACTAGCGGCCTACTTCACTACAATGAGCAGTTCTTC. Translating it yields CASRSTSGLLHYNEQFF.

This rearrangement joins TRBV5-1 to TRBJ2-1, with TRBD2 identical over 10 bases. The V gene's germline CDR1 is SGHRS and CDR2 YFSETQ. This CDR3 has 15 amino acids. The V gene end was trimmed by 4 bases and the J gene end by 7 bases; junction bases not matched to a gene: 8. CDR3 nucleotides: TGCGCCAGCAGCCCACTAGCGGGATCGTTGAATGAGCAGTTCTTC. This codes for CASSPLAGSLNEQFF.

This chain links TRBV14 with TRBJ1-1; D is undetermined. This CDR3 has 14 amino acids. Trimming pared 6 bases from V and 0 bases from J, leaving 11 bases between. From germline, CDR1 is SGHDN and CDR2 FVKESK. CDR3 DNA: TGTGCCAGCAGGAAATCGCAGATGAACACTGAAGCTTTCTTT. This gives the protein CASRKSQMNTEAFF.

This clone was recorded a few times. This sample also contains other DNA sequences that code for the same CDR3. As DNA, the CDR3 is TGTGCCAGCAGTTTGGGGGGGACGAATCAGCCCCAGCATTTT. This sequence encodes CASSLGGTNQPQHF. The chain joins TRBV28 to TRBJ1-5; a weak D match, TRBD1 (5 bases). The germline CDR1 and CDR2 sequences are MDHEN and SYDVKM. V gave up 3 bases and J gave up 4 bases, with 10 bases separating them. The CDR3 runs to 14 residues. Using reference TRBV28 and TRBJ1-5 for the parts outside the CDR3, the full variable domain is DVKVTQSSRYLVKRTGEKVFLECVQDMDHENMFWYRQDPGLGLRLIYFSYDVKMKEKGDIPEGYSVSREKKERFSLILESASTNQTSMYLCASSLGGTNQPQHFGDGTRLSIL.

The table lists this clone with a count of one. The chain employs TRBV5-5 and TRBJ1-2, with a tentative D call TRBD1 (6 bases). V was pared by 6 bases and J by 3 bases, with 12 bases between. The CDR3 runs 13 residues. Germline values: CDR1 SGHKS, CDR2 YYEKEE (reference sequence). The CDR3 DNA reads TGTGCCAGCACCCTACAGGGATACTATGGCTACACCTTC. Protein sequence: CASTLQGYYGYTF.

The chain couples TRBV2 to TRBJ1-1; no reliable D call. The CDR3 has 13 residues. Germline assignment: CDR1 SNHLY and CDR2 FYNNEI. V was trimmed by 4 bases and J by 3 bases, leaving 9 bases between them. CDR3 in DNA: TGTGCCAGCAGTGCCACGGGGTACACTGAAGCTTTCTTT. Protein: CASSATGYTEAFF.

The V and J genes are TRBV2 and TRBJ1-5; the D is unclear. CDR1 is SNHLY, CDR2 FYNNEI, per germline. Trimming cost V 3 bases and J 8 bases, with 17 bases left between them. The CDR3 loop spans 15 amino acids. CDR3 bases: TGTGCCAGCAGTGAGTGGCAGACTAGCCAGAAGCCCCAGCATTTT. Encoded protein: CASSEWQTSQKPQHF.

The CDR3 here is CASLQGPLQPQHF. The CDR3 bases are TGTGCCAGCCTACAGGGACCCCTTCAGCCCCAGCATTTT. This chain connects TRBV2 to TRBJ1-5; possible D gene TRBD1, 6 bases. CDR3 length: 13 amino acids. The ends were cut back, 8 bases at V and 6 bases at J, with 14 bases in the middle. CDR1 is SNHLY, CDR2 FYNNEI, per germline. Looking up the rest from reference TRBV2 and TRBJ1-5 gives the full variable domain: EPEVTQTPSHQVTQMGQEVILRCVPISNHLYFYWYRQILGQKVEFLVSFYNNEISEKSEIFDDQFSVERPDGSNFTLKIRSTKLEDSAMYFCASLQGPLQPQHFGDGTRLSIL.

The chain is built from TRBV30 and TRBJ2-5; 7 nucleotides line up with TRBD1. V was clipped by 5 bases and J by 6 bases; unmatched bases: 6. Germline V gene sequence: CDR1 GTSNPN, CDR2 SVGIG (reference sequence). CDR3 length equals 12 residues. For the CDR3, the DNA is TGTGCCTGGGGTAGACAGGGACAGACCCAGTACTTC. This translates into CAWGRQGQTQYF.

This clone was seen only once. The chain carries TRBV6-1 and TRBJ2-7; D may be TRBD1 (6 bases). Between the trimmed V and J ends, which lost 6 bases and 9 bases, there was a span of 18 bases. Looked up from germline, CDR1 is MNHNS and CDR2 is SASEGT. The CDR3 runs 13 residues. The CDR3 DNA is TGTGCCAGCAGCCAAAAGGCAGGGGCTGTGCAGTACTTC. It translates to CASSQKAGAVQYF.

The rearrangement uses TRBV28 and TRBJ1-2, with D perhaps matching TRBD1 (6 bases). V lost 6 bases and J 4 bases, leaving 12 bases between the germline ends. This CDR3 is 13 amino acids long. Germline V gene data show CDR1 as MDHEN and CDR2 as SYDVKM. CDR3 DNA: TGTGCCAGCAGACCGGACAGCTCCTATGGCTACACCTTC. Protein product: CASRPDSSYGYTF.

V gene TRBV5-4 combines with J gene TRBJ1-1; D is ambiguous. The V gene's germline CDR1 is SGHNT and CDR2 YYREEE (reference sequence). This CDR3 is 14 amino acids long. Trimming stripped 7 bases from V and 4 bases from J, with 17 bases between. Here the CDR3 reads CASLSLERSTEAFF. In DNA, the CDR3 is TGTGCCAGCCTTTCGCTTGAGAGGAGCACTGAAGCTTTCTTT.

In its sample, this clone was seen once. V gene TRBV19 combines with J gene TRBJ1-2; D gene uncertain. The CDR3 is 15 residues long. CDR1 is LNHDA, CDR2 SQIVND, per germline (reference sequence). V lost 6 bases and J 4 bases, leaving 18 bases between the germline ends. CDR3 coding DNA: TGTGCCAGTAGCACTATAATGGGAGGAGGCTATGGCTACACCTTC. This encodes CASSTIMGGGYGYTF.

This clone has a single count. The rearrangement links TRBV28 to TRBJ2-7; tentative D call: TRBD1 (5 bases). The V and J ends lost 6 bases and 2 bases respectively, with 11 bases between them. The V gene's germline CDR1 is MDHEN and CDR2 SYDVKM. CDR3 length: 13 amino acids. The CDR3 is CASRPTATYEQYF. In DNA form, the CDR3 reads TGTGCCAGCAGGCCGACAGCTACCTACGAGCAGTACTTC.

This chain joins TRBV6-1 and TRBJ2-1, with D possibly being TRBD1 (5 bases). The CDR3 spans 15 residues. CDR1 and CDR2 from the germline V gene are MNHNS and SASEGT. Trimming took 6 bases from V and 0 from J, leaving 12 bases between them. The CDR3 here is CASRGHYLSYNEQFF. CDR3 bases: TGTGCCAGCAGGGGGCACTACCTCTCCTACAATGAGCAGTTCTTC.

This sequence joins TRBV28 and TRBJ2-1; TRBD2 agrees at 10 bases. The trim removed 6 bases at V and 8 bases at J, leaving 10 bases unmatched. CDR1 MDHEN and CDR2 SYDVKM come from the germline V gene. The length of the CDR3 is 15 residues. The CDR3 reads CASSAPSGRRHEQFF. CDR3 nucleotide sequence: TGTGCCAGCAGCGCGCCTAGCGGGAGAAGGCATGAGCAGTTCTTC.

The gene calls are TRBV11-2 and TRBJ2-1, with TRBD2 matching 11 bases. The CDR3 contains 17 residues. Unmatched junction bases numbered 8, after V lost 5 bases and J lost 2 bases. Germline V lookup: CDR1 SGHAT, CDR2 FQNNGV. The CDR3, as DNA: TGTGCCAGCAGCACGTCGCTAGCGGGAGGTACCTACAATGAGCAGTTCTTC. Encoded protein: CASSTSLAGGTYNEQFF.

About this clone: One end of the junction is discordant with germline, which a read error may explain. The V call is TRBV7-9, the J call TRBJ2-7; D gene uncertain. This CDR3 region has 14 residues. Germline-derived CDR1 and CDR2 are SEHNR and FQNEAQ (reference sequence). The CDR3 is CSSSSPPQSYEQYF. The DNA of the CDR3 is TGTTCCAGCAGCTCCCCCCCACAATCCTACGAGCAGTACTTC.

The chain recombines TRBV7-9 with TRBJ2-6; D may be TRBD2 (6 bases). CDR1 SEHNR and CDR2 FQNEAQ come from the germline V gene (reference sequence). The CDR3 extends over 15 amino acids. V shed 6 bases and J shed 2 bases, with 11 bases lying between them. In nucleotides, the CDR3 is TGTGCCAGCAGTTTCACGGGAGCTGGGGCCAACGTCCTGACTTTC. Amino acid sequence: CASSFTGAGANVLTF.

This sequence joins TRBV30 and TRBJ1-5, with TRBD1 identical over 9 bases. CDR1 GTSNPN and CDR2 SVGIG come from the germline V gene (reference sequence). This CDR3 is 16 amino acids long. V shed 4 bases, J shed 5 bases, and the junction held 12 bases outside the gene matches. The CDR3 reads CAWTKTGGAVDQPQHF. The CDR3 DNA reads TGTGCCTGGACTAAAACAGGGGGCGCCGTGGATCAGCCCCAGCATTTT.

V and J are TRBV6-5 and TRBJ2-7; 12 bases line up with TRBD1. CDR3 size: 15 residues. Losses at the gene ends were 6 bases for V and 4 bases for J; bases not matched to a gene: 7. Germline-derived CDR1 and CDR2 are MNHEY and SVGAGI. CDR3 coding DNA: TGTGCCAGCAGCCGCCGGGACAGGGGGCAGTACGAGCAGTACTTC. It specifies CASSRRDRGQYEQYF.

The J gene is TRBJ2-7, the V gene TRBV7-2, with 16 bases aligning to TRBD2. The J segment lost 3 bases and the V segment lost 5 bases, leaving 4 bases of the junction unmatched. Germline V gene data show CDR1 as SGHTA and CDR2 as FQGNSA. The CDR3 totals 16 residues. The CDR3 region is CASSPGLAGGSYEQYF. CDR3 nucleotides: TGTGCCAGCAGCCCGGGACTAGCGGGAGGGAGCTACGAGCAGTACTTC.

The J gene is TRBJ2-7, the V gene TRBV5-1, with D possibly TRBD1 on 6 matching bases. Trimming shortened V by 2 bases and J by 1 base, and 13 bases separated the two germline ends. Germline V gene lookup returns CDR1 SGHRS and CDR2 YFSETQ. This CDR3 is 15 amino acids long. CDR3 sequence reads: CASSFGTPMSYEQYF. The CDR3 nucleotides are TGCGCCAGCAGCTTTGGGACACCAATGTCCTACGAGCAGTACTTC. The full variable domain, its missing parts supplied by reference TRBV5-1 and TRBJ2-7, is KAGVTQTPRYLIKTRGQQVTLSCSPISGHRSVSWYQQTPGQGLQFLFEYFSETQRNKGNFPGRFSGRQFSNSRSEMNVSTLELGDSALYLCASSFGTPMSYEQYFGPGTRLTVT.

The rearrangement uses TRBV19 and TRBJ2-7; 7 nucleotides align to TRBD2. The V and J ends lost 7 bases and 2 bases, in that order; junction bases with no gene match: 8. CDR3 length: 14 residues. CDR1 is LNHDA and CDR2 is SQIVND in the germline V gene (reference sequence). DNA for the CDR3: TGTGCCAGTACCGTGGGAGGGCCTCCCTACGAGCAGTACTTC. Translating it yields CASTVGGPPYEQYF.

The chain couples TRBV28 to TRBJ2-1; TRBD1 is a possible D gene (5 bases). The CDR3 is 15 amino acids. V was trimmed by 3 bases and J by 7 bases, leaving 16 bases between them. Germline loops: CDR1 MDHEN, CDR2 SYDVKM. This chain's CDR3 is CASSFIQGGRNEQFF. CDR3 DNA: TGTGCCAGCAGTTTTATCCAGGGTGGAAGGAATGAGCAGTTCTTC.

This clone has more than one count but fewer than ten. The CDR3 region is CASSLDLGARYNQPQHF. The CDR3 nucleotides read TGTGCCAGCAGCCTGGACTTGGGGGCGCGGTACAATCAGCCCCAGCATTTT. The chain couples TRBV5-5 to TRBJ1-5, with a weak D call TRBD1 (6 bases). Germline V gene data show CDR1 as SGHKS and CDR2 as YYEKEE (reference sequence). The CDR3 extends over 17 amino acids. V lost 4 bases and J lost 3, with 20 bases in between.